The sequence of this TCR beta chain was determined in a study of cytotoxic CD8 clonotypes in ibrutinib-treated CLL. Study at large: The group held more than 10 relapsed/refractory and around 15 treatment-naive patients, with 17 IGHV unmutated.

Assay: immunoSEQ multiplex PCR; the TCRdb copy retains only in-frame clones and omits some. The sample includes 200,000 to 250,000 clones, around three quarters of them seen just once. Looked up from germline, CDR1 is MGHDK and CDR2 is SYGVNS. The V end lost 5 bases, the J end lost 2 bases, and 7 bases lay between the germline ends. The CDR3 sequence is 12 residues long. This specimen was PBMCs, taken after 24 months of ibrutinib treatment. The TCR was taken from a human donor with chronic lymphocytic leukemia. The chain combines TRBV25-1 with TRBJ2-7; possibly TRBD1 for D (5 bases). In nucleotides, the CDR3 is TGTGCCAGCAGTATAGGGGCCTACGAGCAGTACTTC. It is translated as CASSIGAYEQYF.